This TCR beta chain was observed in a study of T cells in Graves' hyperthyroidism and ophthalmopathy. The germline CDR1 and CDR2 sequences are LGHDT and YNNKEL (reference sequence). Trimming removed 0 bases at V and 5 bases at J, with 7 bases between. The CDR3 runs 13 residues. PBMCs were sourced from more than 9 ml fresh peripheral blood. Using RNA transcripts as the source, TCR beta CDR3 regions were amplified. The HTBI set primed first-round TCR CDR3 RT-PCR. TCRdb re-analysed the multiplex PCR reads in MiXCR, keeping a single row per CDR3 protein. The table shows some 380,000 distinct CDR3 sequences, with roughly 14% occurring only once. The table lists this clonotype with many counts.

The rearrangement uses TRBV3-1 and TRBJ1-2; possible D gene TRBD1, 5 bases. Sequenced material: blood. The clonotype originates from a man between 25 and 39 years old with Graves' hyperthyroidism that later progressed to Graves' ophthalmopathy. For the CDR3, the DNA is TGTGCCAGCAGCCAAGAGAGGGGATATGGCTACACCTTC. Amino acids: CASSQERGYGYTF.